Shown below are 27 T cell receptor beta chains from a single sample sequenced in a study of blood T cell repertoires in COVID-19. The method was immunoSEQ multiplex PCR; TCRdb's version includes in-frame clones alone and lacks a portion of them. The sample carries about 430,000 clones, roughly 90% recorded once. Input material: PBMCs or T cells enriched from blood (not recorded which). These TCRs come from a woman under 30 who had been exposed to COVID-19.

The CDR3 coding sequence is TGTGCCAGCAGTTTGTCGTCGGGAGGGAGCTCCTACGAGCAGTACTTC. Its protein is CASSLSSGGSSYEQYF. V gene TRBV27 combines with J gene TRBJ2-7; 8 bases line up with TRBD2. There are 16 residues in the CDR3. Per germline, CDR1 MNHEY and CDR2 SMNVEV (reference sequence). V was pared by 3 bases and J by 0 bases, with 7 bases of the junction left unmatched.

This sequence joins TRBV14 and TRBJ2-7, with 7 nucleotides matching TRBD2. Germline V gene sequence: CDR1 SGHDN, CDR2 FVKESK. The CDR3 has 13 residues. Trimming cost V 3 bases and J 3 bases; bases outside gene matches: 2. The CDR3 reads CASSQSGNYEQYF. The CDR3 bases are TGTGCCAGCAGCCAGAGCGGGAACTACGAGCAGTACTTC.

The chain uses TRBV5-1 and TRBJ2-4; possible D gene TRBD2, 6 bases. V lost 2 bases and J lost 1, with 13 bases in between. The CDR3 runs 16 residues. Germline CDR1 SGHRS, CDR2 YFSETQ. CDR3 DNA sequence: TGCGCCAGCAGCTTATTAGCGGCAGAGGCCAAAAACATTCAGTACTTC. Amino acid sequence: CASSLLAAEAKNIQYF.

The rearrangement links TRBV3-1 (or the pseudogene TRBV3-2) to TRBJ1-1; TRBD1 might be the D (6 bases). With 3 bases removed from V and 1 base from J, the gap between germline ends came to 15 bases. This CDR3 has 16 amino acids. CDR1 is LGHDT, CDR2 YNNKEL, per germline (reference sequence). The CDR3 sequence: CASSQELGTRNTEAFF. In DNA form, the CDR3 reads TGTGCCAGCAGCCAGGAGCTAGGGACAAGGAACACTGAAGCTTTCTTT.

This clone was seen only once. The chain recombines TRBV5-1 with TRBJ1-1, with TRBD1 identical over 11 bases. The CDR3 has 15 residues. Germline trimming cut 4 bases from V and 6 bases from J; bases unmatched to any gene: 8. Germline V gene sequence: CDR1 SGHRS, CDR2 YFSETQ. CDR3 sequence reads: CASSGGQGALSEAFF. The CDR3, as DNA: TGCGCCAGCAGCGGAGGACAGGGGGCGTTGTCTGAAGCTTTCTTT.

The table lists this clone with a few counts. This chain connects TRBV29-1 to TRBJ2-3; 8 nucleotides match TRBD2. This CDR3 is 14 amino acids long. V shed 4 bases and J 2 bases; nucleotides not matched to a gene: 5. Germline V CDR1 and CDR2: SQVTM, ANQGSEA. This chain's CDR3 is CSVGPSGFTDTQYF. The DNA of the CDR3 is TGCAGCGTTGGCCCTAGCGGGTTCACAGATACGCAGTATTTT.

This chain connects TRBV28 to TRBJ2-2; 7 nucleotides line up with TRBD2. The CDR3 is 16 amino acids. Trimming took 6 bases from V and 6 from J; bases not matched to a gene: 13. Germline CDR1 reads MDHEN; CDR2 reads SYDVKM. The DNA of the CDR3 is TGTGCCAGCAGACACGCCGTAAGCGGGAATCCCGGGGAGCTGTTTTTT. This translates into CASRHAVSGNPGELFF.

This sequence joins TRBV4-1 and TRBJ1-5; D might be TRBD1 (5 bases). Germline V gives CDR1 MGHRA, CDR2 YSYEKL. The CDR3 covers 16 residues. Trimming cost V 6 bases and J 5 bases, with 20 bases left between them. The CDR3, as DNA: TGCGCCAGCAGAAGAGACTGGGGGGTAAACTATCAGCCCCAGCATTTT. It encodes CASRRDWGVNYQPQHF.

The CDR3 spells CATSDSGARGNEQFF. CDR3 in DNA: TGTGCCACCAGTGACTCCGGGGCGCGGGGGAATGAGCAGTTCTTC. The chain combines TRBV24-1 with TRBJ2-1, with 7 bases lining up with TRBD2. CDR1 is KGHDR and CDR2 is SFDVKD in the germline V gene. Trimming took 4 bases from V and 7 from J; bases not matched to a gene: 9. This CDR3 spans 15 amino acids.

Regarding this clone: The same CDR3 can be traced to other DNA sequences in this sample. The genes are TRBV6-5 and TRBJ1-5; D not resolved. The CDR3 contains 13 residues. Germline V gives CDR1 MNHEY, CDR2 SVGAGI. Trimming stripped 8 bases from V and 0 bases from J, with 8 bases between. Here the CDR3 DNA reads TGTGCCAGCCGGAGGGATAGCAATCAGCCCCAGCATTTT. Residues: CASRRDSNQPQHF.

CDR3 in amino acids: CASSLGGNPQETQYF. The DNA of the CDR3 is TGTGCCAGCAGCTTGGGCGGAAATCCTCAAGAGACCCAGTACTTC. The chain uses TRBV5-8 and TRBJ2-5, with D uncertain. Trimming left V 0 bases short and J 2 bases short, with 11 bases between. Germline V gene lookup returns CDR1 SGHTS and CDR2 YDEGEE. CDR3 length equals 15 residues.

The chain has TRBV18 and TRBJ2-1; the match to TRBD1 covers 8 bases. The V gene's germline CDR1 is KGHSH and CDR2 LQKENI. The length of the CDR3 is 14 residues. The V segment lost 5 bases and the J segment 7 bases; nucleotides outside the gene matches: 7. The CDR3 loop is CASSSGQVENEQFF. CDR3 sequence (DNA): TGTGCCAGCTCATCGGGACAGGTTGAGAATGAGCAGTTCTTC.

This clone showed up just once. The chain links TRBV27 to TRBJ2-3; TRBD2 matches 11 bases. The CDR3 is 15 residues long. Germline trimming cut 7 bases from V and 4 bases from J; bases unmatched to any gene: 7. Per the germline V gene, CDR1 is MNHEY and CDR2 is SMNVEV (reference sequence). The CDR3 is CASMRASGGPDTQYF. CDR3 nucleotide sequence: TGTGCCAGCATGAGAGCTAGCGGGGGGCCAGATACGCAGTATTTT.

The chain carries TRBV5-1 and TRBJ2-2, with D uncertain. The CDR3 sequence is 15 residues long. The germline V gene encodes CDR1 SGHRS and CDR2 YFSETQ. The V end was cut by 5 bases, the J end by 1 base, with 12 bases between. The CDR3, as DNA: TGCGCCAGCAGACCTCAGACGGGGAACACCGGGGAGCTGTTTTTT. This sequence encodes CASRPQTGNTGELFF.

CDR3 sequence (DNA): TGTGCCAGCAGCGACAGGGTTAACTATGGCTACACCTTC. Translated: CASSDRVNYGYTF. The chain recombines TRBV9 with TRBJ1-2, with D maybe TRBD1 (6 bases). V lost 3 bases to trimming and J lost 1 base, with 7 bases between them. Looked up from germline, CDR1 is SGDLS and CDR2 is YYNGEE. The length of the CDR3 is 13 residues.

V and J are TRBV5-1 and TRBJ2-1; D is perhaps TRBD1 (6 bases). CDR1 is SGHRS, CDR2 YFSETQ, per germline. V was trimmed by 0 bases and J by 9 bases, leaving 10 bases between them. The CDR3 covers 13 residues. The chain's CDR3 is CASSLEAGVEQFF. CDR3 DNA: TGCGCCAGCAGCTTGGAGGCAGGGGTTGAGCAGTTCTTC.

The chain links TRBV11-2 to TRBJ2-7; D is perhaps TRBD1 (7 bases). The CDR3 length is 14 residues. Germline V gene lookup returns CDR1 SGHAT and CDR2 FQNNGV. The V end was cut by 3 bases, the J end by 7 bases, with 16 bases between. CDR3 region: CASSFDRARGEQYF. CDR3 nucleotides: TGTGCCAGCAGCTTTGACAGGGCACGGGGGGAGCAGTACTTC.

The rearrangement joins TRBV28 to TRBJ2-1, with D perhaps TRBD1 (6 bases). Trimming took off 5 bases at V and 0 bases at J, with 11 bases between the two ends. CDR1 MDHEN and CDR2 SYDVKM come from the germline V gene. The CDR3 is made up of 15 amino acids. DNA of the CDR3: TGTGCCAGCAGTCTAACAGGGAGCTCCTACAATGAGCAGTTCTTC. It encodes CASSLTGSSYNEQFF. Combining the CDR3 with reference TRBV28 and TRBJ2-1 gives the whole variable domain DVKVTQSSRYLVKRTGEKVFLECVQDMDHENMFWYRQDPGLGLRLIYFSYDVKMKEKGDIPEGYSVSREKKERFSLILESASTNQTSMYLCASSLTGSSYNEQFFGPGTRLTVL.

The chain links TRBV19 to TRBJ1-6; 11 bases are a match to TRBD1. There are 15 residues in the CDR3. CDR1 and CDR2 (germline): LNHDA, SQIVND (reference sequence). J lost 9 bases, V lost 8 bases, and 9 bases had no gene match. CDR3 sequence: CASHAGTGGISPLHF. The CDR3 nucleotides read TGTGCCAGTCACGCCGGGACAGGGGGGATTTCACCCCTCCACTTT.

The chain links TRBV19 to TRBJ2-5; 8 bases align to TRBD2. V shed 5 bases, J shed 4 bases, and the junction held 9 bases outside the gene matches. This CDR3 comprises 15 residues. Germline V CDR1 and CDR2: LNHDA, SQIVND (reference sequence). CDR3 sequence reads: CASSRGGAGVETQYF. DNA of the CDR3: TGTGCCAGTAGTCGAGGGGGAGCGGGAGTAGAGACCCAGTACTTC.

This clone was observed a single time. The chain recombines TRBV3-1 (or the pseudogene TRBV3-2) with TRBJ2-7, with 7 bases identical to TRBD2. The germline CDR1 and CDR2 sequences are LGHDT and YNNKEL (reference sequence). Germline trimming cut 0 bases from V and 4 bases from J; bases unmatched to any gene: 9. This CDR3 comprises 16 residues. Here the CDR3 reads CASSQDLASGVYEQYF. As DNA, the CDR3 is TGTGCCAGCAGCCAAGATTTGGCAAGCGGGGTTTACGAGCAGTACTTC.

V gene TRBV3-1 (or the pseudogene TRBV3-2) combines with J gene TRBJ2-3; TRBD2 matches at 11 bases. The CDR3 consists of 16 residues. Trimming at V came to 5 bases and at J to 7 bases, leaving 11 bases not matched to a gene. From germline, CDR1 is LGHDT and CDR2 YNNKEL (reference sequence). CDR3 sequence (DNA): TGTGCCAGCAGCTTTCGACTAGCGGGGAAAGGGTATACGCAGTATTTT. It translates to CASSFRLAGKGYTQYF.

As concerns this clone: The sample contains more than one DNA sequence encoding this CDR3. The V gene is TRBV28, the J gene TRBJ1-2; D not resolved. Trimming took 6 bases from V and 2 from J, leaving 4 bases between them. The CDR3 runs to 11 residues. The germline V gene encodes CDR1 MDHEN and CDR2 SYDVKM. In DNA form, the CDR3 reads TGTGCCAGCAGCTCGAACTATGGCTACACCTTC. This gives the protein CASSSNYGYTF.

This chain links TRBV2 with TRBJ2-3, with D tentatively TRBD1 (6 bases). The CDR3 extends over 11 amino acids. V was clipped by 8 bases and J by 5 bases, with 8 bases between them. CDR1 and CDR2 (germline): SNHLY, FYNNEI. Here the CDR3 reads CASVGGDTQYF. In DNA, the CDR3 is TGTGCCAGCGTAGGGGGAGATACGCAGTATTTT.

The chain is built from TRBV11-2 and TRBJ2-5, with 9 bases lining up with TRBD1. Germline V gene sequence: CDR1 SGHAT, CDR2 FQNNGV. V lost 5 bases and J lost 5; bases outside the gene matches: 9. CDR3 length: 15 amino acids. CDR3 in DNA: TGTGCCAGCAGCCCTACAGGGGGCATTGGGGAGACCCAGTACTTC. It is translated as CASSPTGGIGETQYF.

The rearrangement uses TRBV5-8 and TRBJ1-6, with D possibly being TRBD1 (5 bases). The CDR3 has 14 amino acids. Trimming cost V 10 bases and J 0 bases, with 11 bases left between them. Per germline, CDR1 SGHTS and CDR2 YDEGEE. For the CDR3, the DNA is TGTGCCGGCCAGACAGACTCCTATAATTCACCCCTCCACTTT. Translating gives CAGQTDSYNSPLHF.

This sequence joins TRBV28 and TRBJ1-5, with TRBD1 matching over 7 bases. Germline V gives CDR1 MDHEN, CDR2 SYDVKM. This CDR3 spans 15 amino acids. J lost 7 bases, V lost 6 bases, and 12 bases had no gene match. Here the CDR3 DNA reads TGTGCCAGCAGAAATCATACAGGGGTGACGCAGCCCCAGCATTTT. This encodes CASRNHTGVTQPQHF.